Each of the 31 T cell receptor beta chains below was sequenced from the same sample in a study of cytomegalovirus exposure and HLA in healthy donors. This PCR relied on a set of 60 Vbeta primers and 13 Jbeta primers. The data were produced by immunoSEQ multiplex PCR, yet TCRdb's version contains in-frame clones alone and is incomplete. The table shows 250,000 to 300,000 clones, with roughly 91% occurring only once. The sequenced sample consisted of PBMCs. The receptors here all came from a girl aged 2 to 10 in good health and CMV-seronegative.

The chain carries TRBV28 and TRBJ2-5, with D tentatively TRBD1 (6 bases). Germline CDR1 is MDHEN and CDR2 is SYDVKM. V was clipped by 7 bases and J by 0 bases, with 15 bases between them. The CDR3 contains 15 residues. This CDR3 is CASKTRGTNQETQYF. CDR3 nucleotide sequence: TGTGCCAGCAAGACGAGGGGGACGAACCAAGAGACCCAGTACTTC.

The chain joins TRBV6-1 to TRBJ2-1, with 8 bases lining up with TRBD2. Germline-derived CDR1 and CDR2 are MNHNS and SASEGT. The CDR3 has 13 amino acids. V shed 6 bases and J 10 bases; nucleotides not matched to a gene: 8. CDR3 sequence: CASSDGGGGEQFF. CDR3 nucleotide sequence: TGTGCCAGCAGCGACGGGGGGGGTGGGGAGCAGTTCTTC.

This chain links TRBV6-1 with TRBJ2-3; D not resolved. V was shortened by 7 bases and J by 6 bases, with 8 bases between the two germline ends. This CDR3 is built from 11 residues. The germline V gene encodes CDR1 MNHNS and CDR2 SASEGT. CDR3 DNA sequence: TGTGCCAGCATGAGTCATGATACGCAGTATTTT. Translation: CASMSHDTQYF.

The V call is TRBV6-5, the J call TRBJ1-1; D possibly corresponds to TRBD1 (6 bases). Germline V lookup: CDR1 MNHEY, CDR2 SVGAGI. Trimming stripped 8 bases from V and 3 bases from J, with 19 bases between. The CDR3 covers 15 residues. As DNA, the CDR3 is TGTGCCAGCTGGGCGTCAGCGGGGGCCTACACTGAAGCTTTCTTT. Protein sequence: CASWASAGAYTEAFF.

V gene TRBV23-1 combines with J gene TRBJ1-2; D call uncertain. TRBV23-1 is noted as an ORF with a role that remains uncertain. The CDR3 has 12 residues. Between the trimmed V and J ends, which lost 2 bases and 7 bases, there was a span of 8 bases. CDR3 amino acids: CASSQDEGGYTF. CDR3 DNA sequence: TGCGCCAGCAGTCAAGACGAGGGTGGCTACACCTTC.

V usage is TRBV6-1 and J usage is TRBJ2-3; a possible D gene is TRBD1 (5 bases). V gave up 4 bases and J gave up 1 base, with 24 bases separating them. Per germline, CDR1 MNHNS and CDR2 SASEGT. The CDR3 is 19 residues long. CDR3 nucleotides: TGTGCCAGCAGTGGGTCTCCACAGGCCCTACTCCTGCGCACAGATACGCAGTATTTT. This encodes CASSGSPQALLLRTDTQYF.

V gene TRBV10-3 combines with J gene TRBJ1-1; maybe TRBD1 (6 bases). Germline V lookup: CDR1 ENHRY, CDR2 SYGVKD. V was cut by 4 bases and J by 2 bases, with 17 bases left in between. This CDR3 contains 16 residues. The CDR3 coding sequence is TGTGCCATCAGTGGAGGGGGGGGAAAGGAAAACACTGAAGCTTTCTTT. As protein: CAISGGGGKENTEAFF.

V and J are TRBV7-2 and TRBJ2-1, with TRBD1 matching over 12 bases. Germline V CDR1 and CDR2: SGHTA, FQGNSA. The V segment lost 4 bases and the J segment 8 bases; nucleotides outside the gene matches: 6. The CDR3 totals 15 residues. The CDR3 sequence is CASSSGQGAVYEQFF. In DNA, the CDR3 is TGTGCCAGCAGCTCGGGACAGGGGGCCGTTTATGAGCAGTTCTTC. Looking up the rest from reference TRBV7-2 and TRBJ2-1 gives the full variable domain: GAGVSQSPSNKVTEKGKDVELRCDPISGHTALYWYRQSLGQGLEFLIYFQGNSAPDKSGLPSDRFSAERTGGSVSTLTIQRTQQEDSAVYLCASSSGQGAVYEQFFGPGTRLTVL.

This chain connects TRBV19 to TRBJ1-5; a weak D match, TRBD1 (5 bases). Per germline, CDR1 LNHDA and CDR2 SQIVND (reference sequence). V was trimmed by 1 base and J by 3 bases, leaving 13 bases between them. There are 16 residues in the CDR3. The CDR3 region is CASSIVEGRLNQPQHF. DNA for the CDR3: TGTGCCAGTAGTATAGTAGAGGGGAGGCTCAATCAGCCCCAGCATTTT.

This clone showed up just once. V gene TRBV6-1 combines with J gene TRBJ2-3; D perhaps matches TRBD2 (5 bases). CDR1 MNHNS and CDR2 SASEGT come from the germline V gene. Trimming shortened V by 4 bases and J by 3 bases, and 11 bases separated the two germline ends. This CDR3 is built from 14 residues. The CDR3 coding sequence is TGTGCCAGCAGTGGGTGGGAGTTGACAGATACGCAGTATTTT. Amino acid sequence: CASSGWELTDTQYF.

CDR3 bases: TGTGCCAGCAGTTTCCGGACTAGCGGGAGCAGGGAGCTGTTTTTT. Translated: CASSFRTSGSRELFF. The chain is built from TRBV6-5 and TRBJ2-2; 13 nucleotides align to TRBD2. The V and J ends lost 4 bases and 9 bases, in that order; junction bases with no gene match: 5. The CDR3 sequence is 15 residues long. CDR1 MNHEY and CDR2 SVGAGI come from the germline V gene.

The chain employs TRBV14 and TRBJ1-5; the D is unclear. This CDR3 has 14 amino acids. The germline CDR1 and CDR2 sequences are SGHDN and FVKESK. Trimming stripped 2 bases from V and 3 bases from J, with 8 bases between. CDR3 DNA sequence: TGTGCCAGCAGCCAAAGAGGGATCAATCAGCCCCAGCATTTT. The encoded protein is CASSQRGINQPQHF. The whole variable domain, filled in from reference TRBV14 and TRBJ1-5, reads EAGVTQFPSHSVIEKGQTVTLRCDPISGHDNLYWYRRVMGKEIKFLLHFVKESKQDESGMPNNRFLAERTGGTYSTLKVQPAELEDSGVYFCASSQRGINQPQHFGDGTRLSIL.

V and J are TRBV4-1 and TRBJ1-6, with TRBD1 matching 9 bases. Germline V lookup: CDR1 MGHRA, CDR2 YSYEKL. V lost 1 base and J lost 9; bases outside the gene matches: 1. CDR3 length equals 14 residues. The CDR3 protein is CASSQGTGVSPLHF. The CDR3 nucleotides are TGCGCCAGCAGCCAAGGGACAGGGGTTTCACCCCTCCACTTT.

The count of this clone is one. In DNA form, the CDR3 reads TGCGCCAGCAAGAGTCTAGCGGCGACAGAGACCCAGTACTTC. Its protein product is CASKSLAATETQYF. This chain links TRBV5-1 with TRBJ2-5, with 7 nucleotides matching TRBD2. V trimming: 6 bases; J trimming: 4 bases; junction bases outside the gene matches: 9. This CDR3 spans 14 amino acids. Germline V gene sequence: CDR1 SGHRS, CDR2 YFSETQ.

The chain links TRBV14 to TRBJ2-5, with D maybe TRBD1 (5 bases). V was cut by 5 bases and J by 2 bases, with 21 bases left in between. This CDR3 region has 17 residues. From germline, CDR1 is SGHDN and CDR2 FVKESK. Here the CDR3 reads CASSSWRIGAAQETQYF. CDR3 in DNA: TGTGCCAGCAGCTCCTGGCGTATTGGGGCAGCTCAAGAGACCCAGTACTTC.

This clone was observed a single time. The CDR3 loop is CASSSTSGVVETQYF. The CDR3 DNA follows: TGCGCCAGCAGCTCGACTAGCGGGGTGGTGGAGACCCAGTACTTC. V and J are TRBV5-1 and TRBJ2-5; 11 bases align to TRBD2. CDR1 SGHRS and CDR2 YFSETQ come from the germline V gene. The V segment lost 3 bases and the J segment 5 bases; nucleotides outside the gene matches: 6. CDR3 length: 15 residues.

This chain links TRBV7-6 with TRBJ2-1; 14 nucleotides agree with TRBD2. Germline V CDR1 and CDR2: SGHVS, FNYEAQ. This CDR3 contains 15 residues. V gave up 5 bases and J gave up 9 bases; unmatched junction bases: 6. The CDR3 region has the DNA TGTGCCAGCAGCCAGACTAGCGGGGGGGCCGGTGAGCAGTTCTTC. Its translation is CASSQTSGGAGEQFF. Full variable domain (outside the CDR3, taken from reference TRBV7-6 and TRBJ2-1): GAGVSQSPRYKVTKRGQDVALRCDPISGHVSLYWYRQALGQGPEFLTYFNYEAQQDKSGLPNDRFSAERPEGSISTLTIQRTEQRDSAMYRCASSQTSGGAGEQFFGPGTRLTVL.

The genes are TRBV23-1 and TRBJ2-3, with unresolved D. TRBV23-1 counts as an open reading frame of uncertain function. Trimming removed 0 bases at V and 2 bases at J, with 12 bases between. The length of the CDR3 is 16 residues. DNA of the CDR3: TGCGCCAGCAGTCAATCCACTCTGCCCCTCACAGATACGCAGTATTTT. This translates into CASSQSTLPLTDTQYF.

The chain carries TRBV25-1 and TRBJ1-2, with TRBD1 matching over 10 bases. The CDR3 extends over 15 amino acids. CDR1 MGHDK and CDR2 SYGVNS come from the germline V gene. With V trimmed by 4 bases and J by 7 bases, 9 bases remained unmatched. The CDR3: CASSVLDRGRSGYTF. CDR3 coding DNA: TGTGCCAGCAGTGTACTAGACAGGGGGCGGTCTGGCTACACCTTC.

J is TRBJ1-6 and V is TRBV19; 11 bases are shared with TRBD1. J was trimmed by 10 bases and V by 8 bases; bases with no gene match: 1. The CDR3 is 12 residues long. Germline V gives CDR1 LNHDA, CDR2 SQIVND (reference sequence). DNA for the CDR3: TGTGCCAGTGGACAGGGGGCGTCACCCCTCCACTTT. Translating gives CASGQGASPLHF.

There are a few counts of this clone. The genes are TRBV29-1 and TRBJ2-3; tentatively, D is TRBD1 (6 bases). Germline V gives CDR1 SQVTM, CDR2 ANQGSEA. Trimming left V 6 bases short and J 0 bases short, with 10 bases between. CDR3 length: 13 residues. CDR3 bases: TGCAGCGTCCGCCAGGGGAGCACAGATACGCAGTATTTT. Encoded protein: CSVRQGSTDTQYF.

The chain has TRBV19 and TRBJ1-3; D gene uncertain. Looked up from germline, CDR1 is LNHDA and CDR2 is SQIVND (reference sequence). This CDR3 region has 16 residues. With 6 bases removed from V and 1 base from J, the gap between germline ends came to 16 bases. This CDR3 reads CASSLTRTGSGNTIYF. Written as DNA, the CDR3 is TGTGCCAGTAGCCTGACCCGAACGGGTTCTGGAAACACCATATATTTT.

The rearrangement uses TRBV7-7 and TRBJ2-5, with 8 bases matching TRBD1. The CDR3 is 16 amino acids. The germline gives CDR1 SSHAT, CDR2 FNYEAQ (reference sequence). With V trimmed by 3 bases and J by 4 bases, 10 bases remained unmatched. The CDR3 nucleotides are TGTGCCAGCAGCTTCGGACAGGGATCCCCAGGAGAGACCCAGTACTTC. Translating gives CASSFGQGSPGETQYF.

This clone has only one observation. V is TRBV27 and J is TRBJ2-7; 8 bases agree with TRBD2. Losses at the gene ends were 10 bases for V and 0 bases for J; bases not matched to a gene: 11. This CDR3 has 15 amino acids. Germline V lookup: CDR1 MNHEY, CDR2 SMNVEV (reference sequence). The CDR3 spells CATRAGAGSSYEQYF. The CDR3 DNA reads TGTGCCACCCGAGCGGGGGCGGGTAGCTCCTACGAGCAGTACTTC.

This clone has a single count. This chain uses TRBV4-1 with TRBJ2-4, with 9 bases that match TRBD1. V trimming: 1 base; J trimming: 4 bases; junction bases outside the gene matches: 17. The CDR3 loop spans 20 amino acids. Germline CDR1 and CDR2: MGHRA and YSYEKL. For the CDR3, the DNA is TGCGCCAGCAGCCAAGGTTTCCAGAAAATCTTGGGACAGGGTAAAAACATTCAGTACTTC. Residues: CASSQGFQKILGQGKNIQYF.

The rearrangement joins TRBV7-9 to TRBJ2-1; 7 nucleotides align to TRBD2. Trimming cost V 5 bases and J 7 bases; bases outside gene matches: 14. This CDR3 has 16 residues. Per germline, CDR1 SEHNR and CDR2 FQNEAQ (reference sequence). CDR3 in DNA: TGTGCCAGCAGCCCCGGGGCGGGAGCGTTCCCAAATGAGCAGTTCTTC. This translates into CASSPGAGAFPNEQFF.

The chain uses TRBV11-2 and TRBJ1-1; TRBD1 aligns across 7 bases. From germline, CDR1 is SGHAT and CDR2 FQNNGV. CDR3 length equals 13 residues. V was pared by 8 bases and J by 7 bases, with 10 bases of the junction left unmatched. The CDR3 DNA reads TGTGCCAGCGGGTTTGGCAGGACAGGTGAAGCTTTCTTT. Translated, it gives CASGFGRTGEAFF. Full variable domain (remainder filled in from reference TRBV11-2 and TRBJ1-1): EAGVAQSPRYKIIEKRQSVAFWCNPISGHATLYWYQQILGQGPKLLIQFQNNGVVDDSQLPKDRFSAERLKGVDSTLKIQPAKLEDSAVYLCASGFGRTGEAFFGQGTRLTVV.

This clone was seen just once. This chain joins TRBV10-1 and TRBJ2-4; 8 bases align to TRBD1. V was pared by 4 bases and J by 6 bases, with 5 bases of the junction left unmatched. The length of the CDR3 is 14 residues. Germline lookup yields CDR1 WNHNN and CDR2 SYGVQD (reference sequence). The CDR3 DNA follows: TGCGCCAGCAGTGTGGGGGACAGGCGAAACATTCAGTACTTC. Amino acid sequence: CASSVGDRRNIQYF.

The rearrangement joins TRBV6-5 to TRBJ1-3; 8 nucleotides align to TRBD1. V trimming: 5 bases; J trimming: 4 bases; junction bases outside the gene matches: 4. Germline loops: CDR1 MNHEY, CDR2 SVGAGI. The CDR3 is 14 amino acids. CDR3 in amino acids: CASSRGTGGNTIYF. In nucleotides, the CDR3 is TGTGCCAGCAGTAGAGGGACAGGAGGAAACACCATATATTTT.

The chain combines TRBV14 with TRBJ2-1, with 9 bases identical to TRBD1. This CDR3 contains 13 residues. Germline loops: CDR1 SGHDN, CDR2 FVKESK. Losses at the gene ends were 0 bases for V and 13 bases for J; bases not matched to a gene: 4. The CDR3, as DNA: TGTGCCAGCAGCCAAGACCGGACAGGGGTACAGTTCTTC. This codes for CASSQDRTGVQFF.

The chain links TRBV27 to TRBJ2-7; 11 nucleotides match TRBD1. This CDR3 has 15 amino acids. V was pared by 2 bases and J by 7 bases, with 7 bases of the junction left unmatched. Germline V CDR1 and CDR2: MNHEY, SMNVEV (reference sequence). In nucleotides, the CDR3 is TGTGCCAGCAGTTTACTGGGACAGGGGGTAGAAGAGCAGTACTTC. It encodes CASSLLGQGVEEQYF.